This entry lists 17 T cell receptor beta chains sequenced from one sample in a study of CD4 and CD8 cells across lung adenocarcinoma regions. TCRdb used MiXCR to reprocess the PCR reads, holding one entry per CDR3 protein. The profile shows tens of thousands of distinct CDR3 sequences, approximately 49% of them singletons. The specimen sequenced was CD8+ T cells from the center of a lung tumor. The origin of the receptors is a female donor with lung adenocarcinoma. The CD4 and CD8 labels of this study may be unreliable.

The J gene is TRBJ2-4, the V gene TRBV20-1; possible D gene TRBD1, 5 bases. The germline CDR1 and CDR2 sequences are DFQATT and SNEGSKA (reference sequence). This CDR3 spans 19 amino acids. With 1 base removed from V and 3 bases from J, the gap between germline ends came to 25 bases. In nucleotides, the CDR3 is TGCAGTGCTAGAGCTCAAGCACCTCGATCAGGGTCCCTCAAAAACATTCAGTACTTC. Protein product: CSARAQAPRSGSLKNIQYF.

This clonotype was picked up many times. The chain employs TRBV5-3 and TRBJ2-1, with D maybe TRBD2 (5 bases). TRBV5-3 is annotated as an ORF whose role is uncertain. The CDR3 is made up of 12 amino acids. V was pared by 4 bases and J by 10 bases, with 12 bases between. The CDR3 DNA is TGTGCCAGAAGCATCGGACGGAGGGAGCAGTTCTTC. It specifies CARSIGRREQFF.

This clonotype was detected a few times. This chain joins TRBV6-1 and TRBJ2-1; a weak D match, TRBD2 (6 bases). Germline CDR1 and CDR2: MNHNS and SASEGT. V gave up 11 bases and J gave up 6 bases, with 17 bases separating them. CDR3 length: 13 residues. The CDR3 sequence is CAATSGGGNEQFF. DNA of the CDR3: TGTGCCGCCACCTCCGGGGGAGGCAATGAGCAGTTCTTC.

This clonotype was picked up many times. J is TRBJ2-7 and V is TRBV6-1, with 11 nucleotides matching TRBD1. Germline lookup yields CDR1 MNHNS and CDR2 SASEGT. The CDR3 contains 16 residues. V was clipped by 4 bases and J by 2 bases; unmatched bases: 7. The CDR3 sequence: CASSGEGTGGAYEQYF. The CDR3, as DNA: TGTGCCAGCAGTGGTGAGGGGACAGGGGGGGCCTACGAGCAGTACTTC.

This clonotype was seen a handful of times. The genes are TRBV6-1 and TRBJ1-1; D uncertain. Germline assignment: CDR1 MNHNS and CDR2 SASEGT. This CDR3 contains 14 residues. V lost 2 bases to trimming and J lost 1 base, with 8 bases between them. The CDR3 is CASSEYTKNTEAFF. CDR3 nucleotides: TGTGCCAGCAGTGAATACACTAAGAACACTGAAGCTTTCTTT.

This clonotype was detected ten times or more. This chain joins TRBV7-3 and TRBJ2-3, with 7 bases matching TRBD1. V shed 5 bases and J 0 bases; nucleotides not matched to a gene: 11. Germline CDR1 and CDR2: SGHTA and FQGTGA. The CDR3 extends over 17 amino acids. The CDR3 reads CASSTRTGASSTDTQYF. For the CDR3, the DNA is TGTGCCAGCAGCACCCGGACAGGAGCCTCTAGCACAGATACGCAGTATTTT.

Points on this clonotype: Germline is not matched at one junction end, which may reflect a read error. J is TRBJ2-3 and V is TRBV27; 9 bases map to TRBD1. The CDR3 runs to 17 residues. Per germline, CDR1 MNHEY and CDR2 SMNVEV (reference sequence). As DNA, the CDR3 is TGTGCCAGCAGTCGGACAGGGGTGCTGTCAGGCACAGATACGCAGTATTTC. This translates into CASSRTGVLSGTDTQYF.

This clonotype has more than one count but fewer than ten. The rearrangement uses TRBV6-1 and TRBJ2-1; 7 positions match TRBD1. The assigned J gene may be wrong: the sequence end matches TRBJ2-7 better. CDR1 is MNHNS, CDR2 SASEGT, per germline. The CDR3 spans 13 residues. CDR3 residues: CASRRDRNNEQYF. The CDR3 DNA reads as TGTGCCAGCAGGAGGGACAGAAACAATGAGCAGTACTTC.

A note on this clonotype: Relative to the germline gene, one junction end is altered; a read error may explain this. The genes are TRBV10-2 and TRBJ2-5, with D perhaps assigned TRBD1 or TRBD2 (6 bases each). The CDR3 has 15 amino acids. Germline values: CDR1 WSHSY, CDR2 SAAADI. Here the CDR3 DNA reads TGTGCCAGGGGTACCGGGGGCCGTGACACAGAGACGCAGTATTTC. Residues: CARGTGGRDTETQYF.

This clonotype rates as medium-sized (0.01 to 0.1%). The chain has TRBV6-6 and TRBJ2-7; D unresolved. V was cut by 7 bases and J by 3 bases, with 7 bases left in between. The length of the CDR3 is 11 residues. Germline V gives CDR1 MNHNY, CDR2 SVGAGI (reference sequence). CDR3 region: CASTRFYEQYF. CDR3 sequence (DNA): TGTGCCAGCACGAGATTCTACGAGCAGTACTTC.

The chain combines TRBV7-9 with TRBJ2-3; TRBD2 matches at 9 bases. The V gene's germline CDR1 is SEHNR and CDR2 FQNEAQ (reference sequence). The V gene end was trimmed by 7 bases and the J gene end by 1 base; junction bases not matched to a gene: 3. The CDR3 runs to 14 residues. CDR3 DNA: TGTGCCAGCAAACCTAGCGGGGGCACAGATACGCAGTATTTT. Residues: CASKPSGGTDTQYF.

The chain is built from TRBV11-2 and TRBJ2-1; possibly TRBD2 for D (5 bases). The germline CDR1 and CDR2 sequences are SGHAT and FQNNGV. CDR3 length equals 14 residues. V was clipped by 6 bases and J by 3 bases, with 12 bases between them. Here the CDR3 reads CASSSVRDYNEQFF. In DNA, the CDR3 is TGTGCCAGCAGTTCGGTTCGGGACTACAATGAGCAGTTCTTC.

This sequence joins TRBV27 and TRBJ2-3; maybe TRBD1 (7 bases). This CDR3 is 15 amino acids long. Germline V lookup: CDR1 MNHEY, CDR2 SMNVEV (reference sequence). Trimming removed 11 bases from V and 5 bases from J, with 23 bases in between. CDR3 loop: CAAGQGGRLKDTQYF. CDR3 in DNA: TGTGCCGCGGGGCAGGGGGGCCGACTCAAAGATACGCAGTATTTT.

The genes are TRBV10-3 and TRBJ2-1, with a weak D call TRBD2 (6 bases). With the DNA end fitting TRBJ2-7 better, the J assignment may be wrong. The CDR3 consists of 13 residues. Germline values: CDR1 ENHRY, CDR2 SYGVKD. CDR3: CATRLGGDNEQYF. Here the CDR3 DNA reads TGTGCCACGCGACTGGGAGGCGACAATGAGCAGTACTTC.

About this clonotype: The junction and the germline gene differ at one end; a read error may be behind it. The chain uses TRBV6-1 and TRBJ2-3; D gene ambiguous. The CDR3 is made up of 13 amino acids. Germline CDR1 and CDR2: MNHNS and SASEGT. CDR3 coding DNA: TGTGCCAGCAGCGCGGTCAACGGAGATACGCAGTATTTC. This gives the protein CASSAVNGDTQYF.

J is TRBJ2-1 and V is TRBV9; 7 positions match TRBD1. The CDR3 covers 16 residues. From germline, CDR1 is SGDLS and CDR2 YYNGEE. V shed 3 bases and J 2 bases; nucleotides not matched to a gene: 8. CDR3 DNA: TGTGCCAGCAGCGCGGAGACAGGGTCCCCCTACAATGAGCAGTTCTTC. It is translated as CASSAETGSPYNEQFF.

V usage is TRBV10-3 and J usage is TRBJ2-4; TRBD1 agrees at 8 bases. The better agreement between TRBJ2-7 and the DNA end casts doubt on the J call. Germline V gene data show CDR1 as ENHRY and CDR2 as SYGVKD. This CDR3 is built from 14 residues. The DNA of the CDR3 is TGTGCCACCAAGGTCCCGGGACAGGCCAACGAGCAGTACTTC. Protein sequence: CATKVPGQANEQYF.